Presented here are 14 T cell receptor beta chains from one specimen sequenced in a study of T cells and Merkel cell carcinoma outcomes. Assay: immunoSEQ multiplex PCR; the TCRdb copy retains only in-frame clones and omits some. Here the sample spans about 6,400 clones, roughly 75% being singletons. The sequenced sample consisted of tumor tissue from Merkel cell carcinoma. The receptors shown here come from a human donor with Merkel cell carcinoma. Some clones in this sample may be carry-over from other donors' samples.

The chain recombines TRBV18 with TRBJ2-5; D may be TRBD1 or TRBD2 (5 bases each). The germline V and J ends were trimmed by 1 base and 5 bases, with 11 bases remaining between them. CDR1 KGHSH and CDR2 LQKENI come from the germline V gene. The CDR3 sequence is 14 residues long. The CDR3 region is CASSPQGTGETQYF. CDR3 nucleotides: TGTGCCAGCTCACCACAGGGGACCGGGGAGACCCAGTACTTC.

There are a few counts of this clone. The J gene is TRBJ2-2, the V gene TRBV15; a possible D gene is TRBD1 (5 bases). The ends were cut back, 3 bases at V and 2 bases at J, with 7 bases in the middle. The CDR3 runs 14 residues. From germline, CDR1 is LNHNV and CDR2 YYDKDF (reference sequence). CDR3 sequence (DNA): TGTGCCACCAGCAGGGACATAAACACCGGGGAGCTGTTTTTT. This codes for CATSRDINTGELFF.

J is TRBJ1-1 and V is TRBV10-3; D is undetermined. This CDR3 is 15 amino acids long. Germline lookup yields CDR1 ENHRY and CDR2 SYGVKD. Trimming pared 0 bases from V and 0 bases from J, leaving 8 bases between. Here the CDR3 DNA reads TGTGCCATCAGTGAGTCGACACAAATGAACACTGAAGCTTTCTTT. It codes for CAISESTQMNTEAFF.

The chain has TRBV6-1 and TRBJ2-4, with TRBD1 identical over 8 bases. CDR3 length: 14 amino acids. From germline, CDR1 is MNHNS and CDR2 SASEGT. The ends lost 10 bases at V and 0 bases at J; junction bases unmatched: 5. CDR3 amino acids: CATGQGLAKNIQYF. CDR3 DNA sequence: TGTGCCACCGGACAGGGTCTAGCCAAAAACATTCAGTACTTC.

The chain is built from TRBV7-2 and TRBJ2-1, with 9 positions matching TRBD2. After removal of 1 base from V and 8 bases from J, the junction contained 9 bases not matched to a gene. This CDR3 spans 16 amino acids. Germline V gene data show CDR1 as SGHTA and CDR2 as FQGNSA. The CDR3, as DNA: TGTGCCAGCAGCTTAGGCTCCGCGGGAGGGGTGCATGAGCAGTTCTTC. It codes for CASSLGSAGGVHEQFF.

This chain uses TRBV27 with TRBJ2-7, with 11 bases lining up with TRBD2. CDR3 length equals 15 residues. Germline values: CDR1 MNHEY, CDR2 SMNVEV (reference sequence). The J segment lost 2 bases and the V segment lost 5 bases, leaving 5 bases of the junction unmatched. CDR3 sequence: CASSRLAGPTYEQYF. CDR3 DNA: TGTGCCAGCAGTCGACTAGCGGGGCCTACCTACGAGCAGTACTTC.

This clone was seen only a few times. The chain links TRBV30 to TRBJ2-1; D uncertain. The V end was cut by 1 base, the J end by 4 bases, with 8 bases between. This CDR3 is built from 13 residues. In germline, CDR1 is GTSNPN, CDR2 SVGIG (reference sequence). The CDR3 sequence: CAWSESSYNEQFF. For the CDR3, the DNA is TGTGCCTGGAGTGAAAGCTCGTACAATGAGCAGTTCTTC.

V and J are TRBV7-2 and TRBJ2-1; tentatively, D is TRBD2 (5 bases). The CDR3 totals 14 residues. Trimming stripped 2 bases from V and 6 bases from J, with 11 bases between. The germline V gene encodes CDR1 SGHTA and CDR2 FQGNSA. In DNA form, the CDR3 reads TGTGCCAGCAGCTTAACGGGGATAGGCAATGAGCAGTTCTTC. This translates into CASSLTGIGNEQFF.

This chain uses TRBV4-3 with TRBJ2-1, with D perhaps matching TRBD2 (5 bases). Germline V gives CDR1 LGHNA, CDR2 YSLEER. Trimming left V 5 bases short and J 0 bases short, with 11 bases between. The CDR3 has 15 residues. The CDR3 is CASSSGSSSYNEQFF. CDR3 bases: TGCGCCAGCAGCTCTGGGAGTAGCTCCTACAATGAGCAGTTCTTC.

The V gene is TRBV2, the J gene TRBJ2-7; the D gene is possibly TRBD2 (6 bases). Germline V gene data show CDR1 as SNHLY and CDR2 as FYNNEI. V was clipped by 11 bases and J by 0 bases, with 11 bases between them. The CDR3 is 12 amino acids. The CDR3, as DNA: TGTGCCGGCGGGACCGGCTCCTACGAGCAGTACTTC. Residues: CAGGTGSYEQYF.

This clone has a handful of counts. This chain links TRBV25-1 with TRBJ2-3; D possibly matches TRBD1 or TRBD2 (5 bases each). The CDR3 is made up of 14 amino acids. Germline values: CDR1 MGHDK, CDR2 SYGVNS. Deletions cut 4 bases from V and 2 bases from J, with 10 bases between. The CDR3 DNA is TGTGCCAGCAGTGTCCGGGACGTCACAGATACGCAGTATTTT. This sequence encodes CASSVRDVTDTQYF.

This clone was counted a few times. The rearrangement uses TRBV7-9 and TRBJ2-4; maybe TRBD1 (7 bases). The CDR3 is 16 amino acids. From germline, CDR1 is SEHNR and CDR2 FQNEAQ (reference sequence). The V end lost 5 bases, the J end lost 0 bases, and 14 bases lay between the germline ends. CDR3 residues: CASSLDRDLAKNIQYF. The DNA of the CDR3 is TGTGCCAGCAGCCTTGACAGGGACTTAGCCAAAAACATTCAGTACTTC.

This clone was seen once. The gene calls are TRBV7-2 and TRBJ2-1; no definite D call. CDR3 length: 13 residues. Germline V gene sequence: CDR1 SGHTA, CDR2 FQGNSA. Trimming took 2 bases from V and 12 from J, leaving 14 bases between them. The CDR3 DNA reads as TGTGCCAGCAGCTTAAGTGGTGACAAGGCGCAGTTCTTC. Its protein product is CASSLSGDKAQFF.

The gene calls are TRBV28 and TRBJ2-1, with 10 bases that match TRBD2. With V trimmed by 0 bases and J by 9 bases, 5 bases remained unmatched. Germline lookup yields CDR1 MDHEN and CDR2 SYDVKM. CDR3 length equals 15 residues. CDR3 sequence: CASSLWSSGSSEQFF. The CDR3 nucleotides read TGTGCCAGCAGTTTATGGTCTAGCGGGAGTAGTGAGCAGTTCTTC. Based on the CDR3 plus reference TRBV28 and TRBJ2-1, the full variable domain is DVKVTQSSRYLVKRTGEKVFLECVQDMDHENMFWYRQDPGLGLRLIYFSYDVKMKEKGDIPEGYSVSREKKERFSLILESASTNQTSMYLCASSLWSSGSSEQFFGPGTRLTVL.